The 13 T cell receptor beta chains below were found in one sample sequenced in a study of cytomegalovirus exposure and HLA in healthy donors. Libraries were prepared by immunoSEQ multiplex PCR; TCRdb keeps only in-frame clonotypes and omits some of them. This table holds about 280,000 clones, roughly 90% found once. The sample comprised PBMCs. The source is a woman under 30 in good health and CMV-seronegative.

The chain combines TRBV30 with TRBJ1-5, with D maybe TRBD1 (5 bases). CDR1 and CDR2 from the germline V gene are GTSNPN and SVGIG (reference sequence). CDR3 length equals 12 residues. V lost 0 bases, J lost 6 bases, and 6 bases lay in between. CDR3 protein: CAWSVGLQPQHF. In DNA, the CDR3 is TGTGCCTGGAGTGTGGGGCTTCAGCCCCAGCATTTT.

The sample holds one count of this clone. The chain joins TRBV19 to TRBJ1-5; D not certain. V was pared by 0 bases and J by 2 bases, with 8 bases between. Germline assignment: CDR1 LNHDA and CDR2 SQIVND (reference sequence). The CDR3 consists of 15 residues. CDR3 region: CASSIEGAGNQPQHF. DNA of the CDR3: TGTGCCAGTAGTATAGAGGGTGCGGGCAATCAGCCCCAGCATTTT.

The gene calls are TRBV2 and TRBJ2-7, with TRBD1 identical over 9 bases. The junction had 6 bases not matched to a gene; V was cut back by 6 bases and J by 3 bases. Germline V lookup: CDR1 SNHLY, CDR2 FYNNEI. This CDR3 has 14 amino acids. As DNA, the CDR3 is TGTGCCAGCAGGACGGGACAGGGCTTCTACGAGCAGTACTTC. It translates to CASRTGQGFYEQYF.

The chain couples TRBV18 to TRBJ1-6; tentatively, D is TRBD1 (5 bases). Per the germline V gene, CDR1 is KGHSH and CDR2 is LQKENI. V lost 6 bases to trimming and J lost 10 bases, with 13 bases between them. The length of the CDR3 is 13 residues. CDR3 region: CASSGQGVSPLHF. CDR3 bases: TGTGCCAGCTCTGGCCAAGGGGTATCACCCCTCCACTTT.

The chain couples TRBV7-9 to TRBJ2-2, with D unresolved. Trimming stripped 0 bases from V and 4 bases from J, with 12 bases between. CDR1 and CDR2 (germline): SEHNR, FQNEAQ (reference sequence). CDR3 length: 16 residues. The CDR3 reads CASSLARPRSTGELFF. The CDR3, as DNA: TGTGCCAGCAGCTTAGCAAGGCCTAGAAGCACCGGGGAGCTGTTTTTT. Based on the CDR3 plus reference TRBV7-9 and TRBJ2-2, the full variable domain is DTGVSQNPRHKITKRGQNVTFRCDPISEHNRLYWYRQTLGQGPEFLTYFQNEAQLEKSRLLSDRFSAERPKGSFSTLEIQRTEQGDSAMYLCASSLARPRSTGELFFGEGSRLTVL.

V gene TRBV7-2 combines with J gene TRBJ2-2; a weak D match, TRBD2 (5 bases). The CDR3 consists of 15 residues. V was cut by 3 bases and J by 4 bases, with 12 bases left in between. Germline V gene sequence: CDR1 SGHTA, CDR2 FQGNSA. CDR3 in DNA: TGTGCCAGCAGCTTTGGGAGTTCCAGCACCGGGGAGCTGTTTTTT. Encoded protein: CASSFGSSSTGELFF.

The chain uses TRBV5-1 and TRBJ2-7, with D perhaps matching TRBD1 (6 bases). Trimming cost V 3 bases and J 6 bases, with 13 bases left between them. CDR1 is SGHRS, CDR2 YFSETQ, per germline. The CDR3 is made up of 13 amino acids. CDR3 sequence (DNA): TGCGCCAGCAGCTGGGGGCCGGGCCGCGAGCAGTACTTC. Residues: CASSWGPGREQYF.

The V and J genes are TRBV27 and TRBJ1-1; no clear D. Germline CDR1 MNHEY, CDR2 SMNVEV (reference sequence). The CDR3 length is 12 residues. V lost 6 bases to trimming and J lost 6 bases, with 11 bases between them. The CDR3 is CASRRSGAEAFF. In DNA form, the CDR3 reads TGTGCCAGCAGAAGGAGCGGCGCTGAAGCTTTCTTT.

The V gene is TRBV5-4, the J gene TRBJ1-1; 9 bases line up with TRBD1. Germline V gives CDR1 SGHNT, CDR2 YYREEE (reference sequence). The ends lost 4 bases at V and 4 bases at J; junction bases unmatched: 2. The CDR3 runs 13 residues. As DNA, the CDR3 is TGTGCCAGCAGCAAGGGACAGGGCACTGAAGCTTTCTTT. Its protein is CASSKGQGTEAFF.

This clone was found once. The genes are TRBV7-2 and TRBJ2-5; TRBD1 aligns across 8 bases. The CDR3 contains 15 residues. The trim removed 8 bases at V and 4 bases at J, leaving 12 bases unmatched. Per the germline V gene, CDR1 is SGHTA and CDR2 is FQGNSA. The CDR3 is CASRRAGGSPETQYF. The CDR3 DNA reads TGTGCCAGCCGTCGGGCAGGGGGCAGCCCAGAGACCCAGTACTTC.

The rearrangement joins TRBV5-4 to TRBJ1-1; unclear D gene. V lost 0 bases and J 1 base, leaving 4 bases between the germline ends. This CDR3 spans 13 amino acids. The germline gives CDR1 SGHNT, CDR2 YYREEE (reference sequence). The CDR3 coding sequence is TGTGCCAGCAGCTTGGCGGGGAACACTGAAGCTTTCTTT. It translates to CASSLAGNTEAFF.

V usage is TRBV11-2 and J usage is TRBJ2-5; TRBD2 matches 13 bases. Germline loops: CDR1 SGHAT, CDR2 FQNNGV. The CDR3 has 17 amino acids. Trimming took 1 base from V and 5 from J; bases not matched to a gene: 7. CDR3 protein: CASSLGGLAGERETQYF. The CDR3 DNA reads as TGTGCCAGCAGCTTAGGCGGACTAGCGGGAGAGAGGGAGACCCAGTACTTC.

This rearrangement joins TRBV25-1 to TRBJ2-2, with D possibly matching TRBD2 (6 bases). Trimming removed 1 base at V and 6 bases at J, with 12 bases between. Germline V gene data show CDR1 as MGHDK and CDR2 as SYGVNS. The CDR3 extends over 15 amino acids. The CDR3 sequence is CASSESGGSPGELFF. In DNA form, the CDR3 reads TGTGCCAGCAGTGAATCCGGGGGATCGCCCGGGGAGCTGTTTTTT.